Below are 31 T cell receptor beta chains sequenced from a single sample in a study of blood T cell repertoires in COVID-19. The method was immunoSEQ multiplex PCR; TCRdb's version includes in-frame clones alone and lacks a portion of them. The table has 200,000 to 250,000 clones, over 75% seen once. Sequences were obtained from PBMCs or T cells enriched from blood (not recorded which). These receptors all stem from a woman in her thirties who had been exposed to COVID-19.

The CDR3 is CAWSVSGENQPQHF. CDR3 DNA sequence: TGTGCCTGGAGTGTATCGGGGGAAAACCAGCCCCAGCATTTT. V gene TRBV30 combines with J gene TRBJ1-5; a possible D gene is TRBD1 (5 bases). Trimming pared 0 bases from V and 7 bases from J, leaving 13 bases between. This CDR3 comprises 14 residues. Germline V CDR1 and CDR2: GTSNPN, SVGIG (reference sequence).

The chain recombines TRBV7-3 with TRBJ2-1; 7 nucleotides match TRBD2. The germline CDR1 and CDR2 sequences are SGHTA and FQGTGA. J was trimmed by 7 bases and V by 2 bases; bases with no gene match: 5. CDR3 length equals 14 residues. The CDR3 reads CASSLLGGSNEQFF. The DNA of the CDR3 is TGTGCCAGCAGCTTATTGGGCGGGAGTAATGAGCAGTTCTTC.

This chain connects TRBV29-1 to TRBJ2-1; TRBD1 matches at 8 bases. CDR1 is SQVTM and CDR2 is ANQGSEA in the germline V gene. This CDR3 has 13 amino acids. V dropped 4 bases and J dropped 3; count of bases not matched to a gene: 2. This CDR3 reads CSVGRGHYNEQFF. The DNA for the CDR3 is TGCAGCGTTGGCAGGGGGCACTACAATGAGCAGTTCTTC.

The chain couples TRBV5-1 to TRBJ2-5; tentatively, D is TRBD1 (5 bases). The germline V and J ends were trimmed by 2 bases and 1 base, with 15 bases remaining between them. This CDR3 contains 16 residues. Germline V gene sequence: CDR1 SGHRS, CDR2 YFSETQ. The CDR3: CASSFQDTLPQETQYF. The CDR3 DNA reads TGCGCCAGCAGCTTCCAGGACACCCTTCCCCAAGAGACCCAGTACTTC.

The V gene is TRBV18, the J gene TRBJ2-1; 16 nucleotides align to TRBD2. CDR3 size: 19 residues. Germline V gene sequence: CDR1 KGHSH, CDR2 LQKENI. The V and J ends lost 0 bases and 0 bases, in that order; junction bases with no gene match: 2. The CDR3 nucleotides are TGTGCCAGCTCACCACCGGGACTAGCGGGAGGGATCTCCTACAATGAGCAGTTCTTC. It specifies CASSPPGLAGGISYNEQFF.

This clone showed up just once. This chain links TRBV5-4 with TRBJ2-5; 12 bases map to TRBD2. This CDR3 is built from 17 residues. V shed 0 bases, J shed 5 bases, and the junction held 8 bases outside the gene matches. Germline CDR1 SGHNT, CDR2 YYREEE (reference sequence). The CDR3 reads CASSLGLAGVEGETQYF. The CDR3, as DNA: TGTGCCAGCAGCTTGGGACTAGCGGGAGTTGAGGGGGAGACCCAGTACTTC.

CDR3 amino acids: CASSISLHNEQFF. The CDR3 coding sequence is TGTGCCAGTAGTATTTCGCTACACAATGAGCAGTTCTTC. The chain links TRBV19 to TRBJ2-1; D not resolved. This CDR3 contains 13 residues. V was shortened by 3 bases and J by 5 bases, with 8 bases between the two germline ends. Germline V CDR1 and CDR2: LNHDA, SQIVND (reference sequence).

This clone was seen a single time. CDR3 sequence (DNA): TGCAGCGTTTCCACAGGGGGCTCTGGGGCCAACGTCCTGACTTTC. It is translated as CSVSTGGSGANVLTF. The chain combines TRBV29-1 with TRBJ2-6; 8 bases agree with TRBD1. The V gene end was trimmed by 5 bases and the J gene end by 0 bases; junction bases not matched to a gene: 3. The CDR3 has 15 amino acids. Germline V lookup: CDR1 SQVTM, CDR2 ANQGSEA. The whole variable domain, filled in from reference TRBV29-1 and TRBJ2-6, reads SAVISQKPSRDICQRGTSLTIQCQVDSQVTMMFWYRQQPGQSLTLIATANQGSEATYESGFVIDKFPISRPNLTFSTLTVSNMSPEDSSIYLCSVSTGGSGANVLTFGAGSRLTVL.

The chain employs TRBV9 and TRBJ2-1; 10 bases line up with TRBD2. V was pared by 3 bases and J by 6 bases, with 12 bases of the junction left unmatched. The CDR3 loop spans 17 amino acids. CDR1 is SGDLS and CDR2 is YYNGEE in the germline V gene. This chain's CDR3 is CASSGNSGRFHPNEQFF. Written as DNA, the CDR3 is TGTGCCAGCAGCGGAAATAGCGGGAGGTTTCATCCCAATGAGCAGTTCTTC.

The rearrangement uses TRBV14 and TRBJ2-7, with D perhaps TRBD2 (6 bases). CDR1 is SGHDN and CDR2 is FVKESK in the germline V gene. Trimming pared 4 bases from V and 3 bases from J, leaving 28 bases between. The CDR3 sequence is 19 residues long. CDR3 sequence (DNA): TGTGCCAGCAGCCCAGCACTCGGGTCGCGGGACTCGAGATTCTACGAGCAGTACTTC. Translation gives CASSPALGSRDSRFYEQYF.

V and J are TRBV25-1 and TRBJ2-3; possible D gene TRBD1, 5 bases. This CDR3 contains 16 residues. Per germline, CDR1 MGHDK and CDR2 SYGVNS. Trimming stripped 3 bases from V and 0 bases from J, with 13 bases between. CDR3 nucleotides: TGTGCCAGCAGTGATCCACAGGAATCTAGCACAGATACGCAGTATTTT. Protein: CASSDPQESSTDTQYF.

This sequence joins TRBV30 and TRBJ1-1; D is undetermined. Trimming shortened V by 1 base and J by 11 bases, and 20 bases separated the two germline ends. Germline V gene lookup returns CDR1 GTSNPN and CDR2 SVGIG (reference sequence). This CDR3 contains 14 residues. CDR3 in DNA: TGTGCCTGGAGTGCGGGTCGGCAGTGGCCTTTGGCTTTCTTT. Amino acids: CAWSAGRQWPLAFF.

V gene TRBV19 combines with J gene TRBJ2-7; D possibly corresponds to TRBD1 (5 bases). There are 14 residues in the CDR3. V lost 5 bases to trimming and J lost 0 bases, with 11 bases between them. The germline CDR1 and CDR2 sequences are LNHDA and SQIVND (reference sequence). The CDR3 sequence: CASSGRAYSYEQYF. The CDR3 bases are TGTGCCAGTAGTGGCAGGGCTTACTCCTACGAGCAGTACTTC.

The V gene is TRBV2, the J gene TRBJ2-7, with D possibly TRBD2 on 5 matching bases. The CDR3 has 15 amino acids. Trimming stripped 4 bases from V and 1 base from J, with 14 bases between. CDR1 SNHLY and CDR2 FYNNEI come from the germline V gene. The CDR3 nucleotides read TGTGCCAGCAGTGGGCCGACTACCCCTTCCTACGAGCAGTACTTC. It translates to CASSGPTTPSYEQYF.

Here the CDR3 DNA reads TGTGCCAGCAGCTCAACTTATAAGACTAGCGGGAGCTACGAGCAGTACTTC. It codes for CASSSTYKTSGSYEQYF. The chain carries TRBV7-9 and TRBJ2-7, with 12 nucleotides matching TRBD2. The V and J ends lost 4 bases and 3 bases, in that order; junction bases with no gene match: 10. This CDR3 has 17 amino acids. Germline assignment: CDR1 SEHNR and CDR2 FQNEAQ (reference sequence).

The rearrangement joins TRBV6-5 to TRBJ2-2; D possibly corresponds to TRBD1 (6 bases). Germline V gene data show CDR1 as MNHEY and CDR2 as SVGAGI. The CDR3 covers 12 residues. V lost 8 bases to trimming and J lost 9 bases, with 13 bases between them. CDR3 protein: CASHTGSRELFF. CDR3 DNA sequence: TGTGCCAGCCACACAGGGTCCCGGGAGCTGTTTTTT.

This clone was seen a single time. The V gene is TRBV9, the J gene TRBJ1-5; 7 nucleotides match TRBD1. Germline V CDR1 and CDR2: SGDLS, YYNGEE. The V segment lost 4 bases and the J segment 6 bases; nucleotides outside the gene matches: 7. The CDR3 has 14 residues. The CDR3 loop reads CASSPHRGGQPQHF. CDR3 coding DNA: TGTGCCAGCAGCCCACACAGGGGAGGTCAGCCCCAGCATTTT.

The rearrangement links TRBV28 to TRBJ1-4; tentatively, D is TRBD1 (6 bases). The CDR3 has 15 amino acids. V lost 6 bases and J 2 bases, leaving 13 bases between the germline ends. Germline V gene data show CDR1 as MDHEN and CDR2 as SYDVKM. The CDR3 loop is CASSTIQGTNEKLFF. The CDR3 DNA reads TGTGCCAGCAGCACGATACAGGGCACTAATGAAAAACTGTTTTTT.

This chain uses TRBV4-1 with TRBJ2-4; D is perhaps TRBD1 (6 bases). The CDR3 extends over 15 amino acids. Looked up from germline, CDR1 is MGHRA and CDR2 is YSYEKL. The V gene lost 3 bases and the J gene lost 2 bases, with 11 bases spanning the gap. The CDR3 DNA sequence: TGCGCCAGCAGCCACGAAGGGGGAACCAAAAACATTCAGTACTTC. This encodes CASSHEGGTKNIQYF.

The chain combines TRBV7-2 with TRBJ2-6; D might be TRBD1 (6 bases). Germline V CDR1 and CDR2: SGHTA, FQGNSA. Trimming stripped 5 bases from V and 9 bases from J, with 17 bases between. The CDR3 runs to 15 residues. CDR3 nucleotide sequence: TGTGCCAGCAGCCCCCTGGGCAGGGGCGACAACGTCCTGACTTTC. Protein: CASSPLGRGDNVLTF.

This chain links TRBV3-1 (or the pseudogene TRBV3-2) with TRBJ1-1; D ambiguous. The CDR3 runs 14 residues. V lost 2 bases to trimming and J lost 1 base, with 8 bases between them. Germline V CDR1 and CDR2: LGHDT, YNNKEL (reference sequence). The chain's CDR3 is CASSQSDGNTEAFF. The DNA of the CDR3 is TGTGCCAGCAGCCAAAGCGATGGGAACACTGAAGCTTTCTTT.

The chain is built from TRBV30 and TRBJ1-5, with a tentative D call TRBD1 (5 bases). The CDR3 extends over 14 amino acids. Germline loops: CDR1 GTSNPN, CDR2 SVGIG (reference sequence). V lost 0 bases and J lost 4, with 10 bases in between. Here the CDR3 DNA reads TGTGCCTGGAGTGTACCAGGGTGGAATCAGCCCCAGCATTTT. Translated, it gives CAWSVPGWNQPQHF. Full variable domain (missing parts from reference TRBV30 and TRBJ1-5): SQTIHQWPATLVQPVGSPLSLECTVEGTSNPNLYWYRQAAGRGLQLLFYSVGIGQISSEVPQNLSASRPQDRQFILSSKKLLLSDSGFYLCAWSVPGWNQPQHFGDGTRLSIL.

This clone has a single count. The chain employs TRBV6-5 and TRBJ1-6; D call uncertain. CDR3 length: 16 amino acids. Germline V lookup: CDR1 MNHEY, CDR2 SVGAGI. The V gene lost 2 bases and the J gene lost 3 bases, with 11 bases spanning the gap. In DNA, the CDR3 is TGTGCCAGCAGTTACGTTGAGGCAGACTATAATTCACCCCTCCACTTT. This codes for CASSYVEADYNSPLHF.

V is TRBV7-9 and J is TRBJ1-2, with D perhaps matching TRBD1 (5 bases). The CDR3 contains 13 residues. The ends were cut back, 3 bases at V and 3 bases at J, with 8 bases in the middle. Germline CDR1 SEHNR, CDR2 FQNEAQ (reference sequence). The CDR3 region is CASSFGGDYGYTF. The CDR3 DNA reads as TGTGCCAGCAGCTTCGGGGGAGACTATGGCTACACCTTC.

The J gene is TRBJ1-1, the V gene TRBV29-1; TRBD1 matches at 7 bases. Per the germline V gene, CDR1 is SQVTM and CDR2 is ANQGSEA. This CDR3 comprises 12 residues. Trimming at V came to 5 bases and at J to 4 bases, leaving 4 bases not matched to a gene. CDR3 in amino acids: CSVKGASTEAFF. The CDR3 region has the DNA TGCAGCGTTAAGGGGGCGAGCACTGAAGCTTTCTTT.

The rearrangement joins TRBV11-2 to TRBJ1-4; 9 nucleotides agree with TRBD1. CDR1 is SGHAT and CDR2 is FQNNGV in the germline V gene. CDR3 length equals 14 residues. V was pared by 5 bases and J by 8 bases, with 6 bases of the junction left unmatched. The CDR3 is CASSPGQGDEKLFF. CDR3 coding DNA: TGTGCCAGCAGCCCGGGACAGGGCGACGAAAAACTGTTTTTT.

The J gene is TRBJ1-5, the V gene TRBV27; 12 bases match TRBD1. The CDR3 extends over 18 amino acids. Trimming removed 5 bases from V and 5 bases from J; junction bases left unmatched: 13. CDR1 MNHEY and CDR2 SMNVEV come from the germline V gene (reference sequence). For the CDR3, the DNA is TGTGCCAGCAGTACTTCACCCCCGGGACAGGGGGCCGATCAGCCCCAGCATTTT. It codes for CASSTSPPGQGADQPQHF.

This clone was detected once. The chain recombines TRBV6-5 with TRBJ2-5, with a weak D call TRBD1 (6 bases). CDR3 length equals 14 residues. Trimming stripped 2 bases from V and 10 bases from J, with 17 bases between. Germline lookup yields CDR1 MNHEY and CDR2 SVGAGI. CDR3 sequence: CASSYVGDILDQYF. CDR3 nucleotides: TGTGCCAGCAGTTACGTCGGGGACATCCTCGACCAGTACTTC.

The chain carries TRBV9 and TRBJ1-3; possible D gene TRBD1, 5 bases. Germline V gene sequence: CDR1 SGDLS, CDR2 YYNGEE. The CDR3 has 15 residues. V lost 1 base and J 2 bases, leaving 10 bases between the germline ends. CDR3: CASSVLDTAGNTIYF. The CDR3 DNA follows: TGTGCCAGCAGCGTACTGGACACGGCTGGAAACACCATATATTTT.

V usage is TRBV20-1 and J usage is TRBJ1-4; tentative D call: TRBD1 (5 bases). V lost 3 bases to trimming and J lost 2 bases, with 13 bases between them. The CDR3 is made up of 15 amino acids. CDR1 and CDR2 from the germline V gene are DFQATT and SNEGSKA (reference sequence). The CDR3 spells CSASIQTVTNEKLFF. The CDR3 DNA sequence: TGCAGTGCTAGTATACAGACAGTCACTAATGAAAAACTGTTTTTT.

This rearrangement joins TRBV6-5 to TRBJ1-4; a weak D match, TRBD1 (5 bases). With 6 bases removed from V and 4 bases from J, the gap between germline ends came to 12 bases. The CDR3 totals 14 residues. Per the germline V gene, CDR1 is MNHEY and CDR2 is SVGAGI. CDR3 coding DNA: TGTGCCAGCAGCGCGGGGCAGATTAATGAAAAACTGTTTTTT. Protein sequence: CASSAGQINEKLFF.